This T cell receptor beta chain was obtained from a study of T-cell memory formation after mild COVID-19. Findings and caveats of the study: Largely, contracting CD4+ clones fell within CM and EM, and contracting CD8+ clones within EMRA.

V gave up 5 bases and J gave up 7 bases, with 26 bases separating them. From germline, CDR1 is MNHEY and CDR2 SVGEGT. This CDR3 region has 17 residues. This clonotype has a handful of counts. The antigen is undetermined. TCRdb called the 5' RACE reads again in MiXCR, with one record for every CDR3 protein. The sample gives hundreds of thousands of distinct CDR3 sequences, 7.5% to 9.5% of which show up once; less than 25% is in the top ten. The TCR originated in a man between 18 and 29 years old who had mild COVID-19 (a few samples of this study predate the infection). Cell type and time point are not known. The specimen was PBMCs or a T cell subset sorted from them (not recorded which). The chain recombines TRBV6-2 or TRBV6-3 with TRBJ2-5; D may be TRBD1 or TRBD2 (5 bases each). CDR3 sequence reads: CASSQTPGAEKMRTQYF. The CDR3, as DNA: TGTGCCAGCAGTCAAACCCCCGGGGCGGAGAAGATGAGGACCCAGTACTTC.